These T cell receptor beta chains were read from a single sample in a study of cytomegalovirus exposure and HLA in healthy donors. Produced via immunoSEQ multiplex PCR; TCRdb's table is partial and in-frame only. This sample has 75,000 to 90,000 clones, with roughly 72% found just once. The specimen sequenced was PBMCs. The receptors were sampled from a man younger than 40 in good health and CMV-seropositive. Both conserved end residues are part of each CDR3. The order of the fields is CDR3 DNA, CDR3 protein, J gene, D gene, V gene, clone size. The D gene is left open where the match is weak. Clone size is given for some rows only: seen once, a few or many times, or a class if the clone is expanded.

CDR3 DNA: TGTGCCAGCAGCGGGACAGTAAACACTGAAGCTTTCTTT
CDR3 protein: CASSGTVNTEAFF
J gene: TRBJ1-1
D gene: TRBD1
V gene: TRBV2
clone size: -

CDR3 DNA: TGCGCCAGCAGCTTGGCGAGCACAGATACGCAGTATTTT
CDR3 protein: CASSLASTDTQYF
J gene: TRBJ2-3
D gene: -
V gene: TRBV5-1
clone size: -

CDR3 DNA: TGTGCCAGTAGTATTAGCGGTCGTCCAGATACGCAGTATTTT
CDR3 protein: CASSISGRPDTQYF
J gene: TRBJ2-3
D gene: -
V gene: TRBV19
clone size: -

CDR3 DNA: TGTGCCAGCAGCGTAGGGGGAGGTAGGGAGACCCAGTACTTC
CDR3 protein: CASSVGGGRETQYF
J gene: TRBJ2-5
D gene: -
V gene: TRBV9
clone size: -

CDR3 DNA: TGTGCCAGCACCCCTGGACTAGCGGGGTTTAGCACCGGGGAGCTGTTTTTT
CDR3 protein: CASTPGLAGFSTGELFF
J gene: TRBJ2-2
D gene: TRBD2
V gene: TRBV9
clone size: once

CDR3 DNA: TGCGCCAGCAGCCAAGAACTAACTAACTCTGGAAACACCATATATTTT
CDR3 protein: CASSQELTNSGNTIYF
J gene: TRBJ1-3
D gene: -
V gene: TRBV4-1
clone size: -

CDR3 DNA: TGTGCCAGCAGTTTTCCCTTAGCGGGGGGGGAGCAGTTCTTC
CDR3 protein: CASSFPLAGGEQFF
J gene: TRBJ2-1
D gene: TRBD2
V gene: TRBV2
clone size: -

CDR3 DNA: TGTGCCTGGAGTACAACCATGAACACTGAAGCTTTCTTT
CDR3 protein: CAWSTTMNTEAFF
J gene: TRBJ1-1
D gene: -
V gene: TRBV30
clone size: few

CDR3 DNA: TGTGCCAGCAGTGAAGGGAACAGGGCTGAGCAGTACTTC
CDR3 protein: CASSEGNRAEQYF
J gene: TRBJ2-7
D gene: -
V gene: TRBV25-1
clone size: -

CDR3 DNA: TGCGCCAGCAGCCAAGATATCTTCACAGATACGCAGTATTTT
CDR3 protein: CASSQDIFTDTQYF
J gene: TRBJ2-3
D gene: -
V gene: TRBV4-3
clone size: -

CDR3 DNA: TGCGCCAGCAGCCCAGGACAGGGGGCTCTCTCTGGAAACACCATATATTTT
CDR3 protein: CASSPGQGALSGNTIYF
J gene: TRBJ1-3
D gene: TRBD1
V gene: TRBV5-1
clone size: -

CDR3 DNA: TGTGCCATCAGTGAGTCCGTGAGCTCCTACAATGAGCAGTTCTTC
CDR3 protein: CAISESVSSYNEQFF
J gene: TRBJ2-1
D gene: -
V gene: TRBV10-3
clone size: -

CDR3 DNA: TGTGCCAGTCTTGCAGACTTGAACACTGAAGCTTTCTTT
CDR3 protein: CASLADLNTEAFF
J gene: TRBJ1-1
D gene: -
V gene: TRBV6-5
clone size: many

CDR3 DNA: TGTGCCGTCTCCTCTAGGTTCGAGCAGTACTTC
CDR3 protein: CAVSSRFEQYF
J gene: TRBJ2-7
D gene: -
V gene: TRBV27
clone size: -

CDR3 DNA: TGTGCCAGCAGCTTGAGCGGGGACCTCTCCTACGAGCAGTACTTC
CDR3 protein: CASSLSGDLSYEQYF
J gene: TRBJ2-7
D gene: TRBD2
V gene: TRBV7-9
clone size: once

CDR3 DNA: TGTGCCAGCAGCAAGGGGACAGGGGCCCCTAATGAAAAACTGTTTTTT
CDR3 protein: CASSKGTGAPNEKLFF
J gene: TRBJ1-4
D gene: TRBD1
V gene: TRBV7-2
clone size: -

CDR3 DNA: TGTGCCAGCACCGAGAAGGGCGGGAGAGGGACAGATACGCAGTATTTT
CDR3 protein: CASTEKGGRGTDTQYF
J gene: TRBJ2-3
D gene: TRBD2
V gene: TRBV6-6
clone size: -

CDR3 DNA: TGTGCCAGCAGCTTAGGGGCTAGCAATCAGCCCCAGCATTTT
CDR3 protein: CASSLGASNQPQHF
J gene: TRBJ1-5
D gene: -
V gene: TRBV7-9
clone size: -

CDR3 DNA: TGCGCCAGCAGCTTGGGGGACAGCAGCAATCAGCCCCAGCATTTT
CDR3 protein: CASSLGDSSNQPQHF
J gene: TRBJ1-5
D gene: TRBD1
V gene: TRBV5-1
clone size: -

CDR3 DNA: TGTGCCAGCAGTACCTCTACAGGGGGGGGCTACACCTTC
CDR3 protein: CASSTSTGGGYTF
J gene: TRBJ1-2
D gene: TRBD1
V gene: TRBV9
clone size: -

CDR3 DNA: TGTGCCATCAGTTCAGTCCCCCAGGGGGCGTACGAGCAGTACTTC
CDR3 protein: CAISSVPQGAYEQYF
J gene: TRBJ2-7
D gene: TRBD1
V gene: TRBV10-3
clone size: -

CDR3 DNA: TGTGCCTGGAGTCGGGGCACTGAAGCTTTCTTT
CDR3 protein: CAWSRGTEAFF
J gene: TRBJ1-1
D gene: -
V gene: TRBV30
clone size: -

CDR3 DNA: TGTGCCAGCAGCTTGGCGGCGGGAGGGTATTCACCCCTCCACTTT
CDR3 protein: CASSLAAGGYSPLHF
J gene: TRBJ1-6
D gene: -
V gene: TRBV5-5
clone size: -

CDR3 DNA: TGCGCCAGCAGTGAGACACGGGGTTCTGGCTACACCTTC
CDR3 protein: CASSETRGSGYTF
J gene: TRBJ1-2
D gene: -
V gene: TRBV10-1
clone size: -

CDR3 DNA: TGTGCCAGCAGGGCCGCAGGCGGGAGTCACAATGAGCAGTTCTTC
CDR3 protein: CASRAAGGSHNEQFF
J gene: TRBJ2-1
D gene: TRBD2
V gene: TRBV28
clone size: -

CDR3 DNA: TGTGCCAGCAGTGGGACAGTCACTGAAGCTTTCTTT
CDR3 protein: CASSGTVTEAFF
J gene: TRBJ1-1
D gene: -
V gene: TRBV6-1
clone size: -

CDR3 DNA: TGTGCCATCAGTGAGACCGAACAGACCGGGGAGCTGTTTTTT
CDR3 protein: CAISETEQTGELFF
J gene: TRBJ2-2
D gene: -
V gene: TRBV10-3
clone size: few

CDR3 DNA: TGTGCCAGCAGCTTGGTGGATTTCGGGGTCAATGGCTACACCTTC
CDR3 protein: CASSLVDFGVNGYTF
J gene: TRBJ1-2
D gene: -
V gene: TRBV5-4
clone size: -

CDR3 DNA: TGTGCCACCAGCAGAGATCGCATAGCGGGGGGCGGGGCCGGGGAGCTGTTTTTT
CDR3 protein: CATSRDRIAGGGAGELFF
J gene: TRBJ2-2
D gene: TRBD2
V gene: TRBV15
clone size: -

CDR3 DNA: TGTGCCAGCAGTCTGGGACAGGGGCTTGGAGAGCAGTACTTC
CDR3 protein: CASSLGQGLGEQYF
J gene: TRBJ2-7
D gene: TRBD1
V gene: TRBV28
clone size: -

CDR3 DNA: TGTGCCAGCAGCGTAGATTGGGGCCCCTACGAGCAGTACTTC
CDR3 protein: CASSVDWGPYEQYF
J gene: TRBJ2-7
D gene: -
V gene: TRBV9
clone size: few

CDR3 DNA: TGTGCCAGTAGTAGGGATTTAGGGGGCCTAAAGACCCAGTACTTC
CDR3 protein: CASSRDLGGLKTQYF
J gene: TRBJ2-5
D gene: TRBD1
V gene: TRBV19
clone size: -

CDR3 DNA: TGTGCCAGCGTCCCGGGACAGGGGAACACTGAAGCTTTCTTT
CDR3 protein: CASVPGQGNTEAFF
J gene: TRBJ1-1
D gene: TRBD1
V gene: TRBV2
clone size: few

CDR3 DNA: TGTGCCAGCAGCTTGGCCGGGGCGGGGGGCGAGCAGTACTTC
CDR3 protein: CASSLAGAGGEQYF
J gene: TRBJ2-7
D gene: TRBD2
V gene: TRBV5-8
clone size: -

CDR3 DNA: TGTGCCAGCAGCGGCCCAAGCAAGCCGGGCGAGCAGTACTTC
CDR3 protein: CASSGPSKPGEQYF
J gene: TRBJ2-7
D gene: -
V gene: TRBV9
clone size: few

CDR3 DNA: TGTGCCAGCAGACGACTAGCGGGGGAGACCCAGTACTTC
CDR3 protein: CASRRLAGETQYF
J gene: TRBJ2-5
D gene: TRBD2
V gene: TRBV6-1
clone size: -

CDR3 DNA: TGTGCCAGCAGCTTAGAAGCGGGGGGGCAATCGAACGAGCAGTACTTC
CDR3 protein: CASSLEAGGQSNEQYF
J gene: TRBJ2-7
D gene: TRBD2
V gene: TRBV13
clone size: -

CDR3 DNA: TGTGCCAGCAGCCCGAGGCGGGGGGGAGGGGAGACCCAGTACTTC
CDR3 protein: CASSPRRGGGETQYF
J gene: TRBJ2-5
D gene: TRBD2
V gene: TRBV5-4
clone size: -

CDR3 DNA: TGTGCCAGCAGGGGGGAAGCGGGGGGAGGAAGTGAGCAGTTCTTC
CDR3 protein: CASRGEAGGGSEQFF
J gene: TRBJ2-1
D gene: TRBD2
V gene: TRBV6-6
clone size: -

CDR3 DNA: TGTGCCAGCAGTGAAGGTCTCAACACTGAAGCTTTCTTT
CDR3 protein: CASSEGLNTEAFF
J gene: TRBJ1-1
D gene: -
V gene: TRBV6-1
clone size: -

CDR3 DNA: TGTGCCAGCAGCTTAAGGGACAGGGGTGGCTACACCTTC
CDR3 protein: CASSLRDRGGYTF
J gene: TRBJ1-2
D gene: TRBD1
V gene: TRBV5-5
clone size: -

CDR3 DNA: TGTGCCAGCAGTGGCGACAGCTATGGCTACACCTTC
CDR3 protein: CASSGDSYGYTF
J gene: TRBJ1-2
D gene: -
V gene: TRBV7-9
clone size: -

CDR3 DNA: TGTGCCAGCAGTTTCTCCGTCGACAGGGGACCTGGAAACACCATATATTTT
CDR3 protein: CASSFSVDRGPGNTIYF
J gene: TRBJ1-3
D gene: TRBD1
V gene: TRBV27
clone size: -

CDR3 DNA: TGTGCCAGCAGCGTGCAGGGTCCCTATGGCTACACCTTC
CDR3 protein: CASSVQGPYGYTF
J gene: TRBJ1-2
D gene: -
V gene: TRBV2
clone size: -

CDR3 DNA: TGTGCCAGCAGTTACTCGACAGGGGCCTCCTACGAGCAGTACTTC
CDR3 protein: CASSYSTGASYEQYF
J gene: TRBJ2-7
D gene: TRBD1
V gene: TRBV6-5
clone size: few

CDR3 DNA: TGTGCCAGCAGTTTCGGGACCGGGGGATACGAGCAGTACTTC
CDR3 protein: CASSFGTGGYEQYF
J gene: TRBJ2-7
D gene: -
V gene: TRBV6-5
clone size: -

CDR3 DNA: TGTGCCAGCCCCTCCGCAGATACGCAGTATTTT
CDR3 protein: CASPSADTQYF
J gene: TRBJ2-3
D gene: -
V gene: TRBV6-1
clone size: -

CDR3 DNA: TGCAGTGCTAGAGGTCAGGGCGAAGCTTTCTTT
CDR3 protein: CSARGQGEAFF
J gene: TRBJ1-1
D gene: -
V gene: TRBV20-1
clone size: -

CDR3 DNA: TGTGCCAGCAGTTTATCGAACTCTCTAGCGCCAAGCACAGATACGCAGTATTTT
CDR3 protein: CASSLSNSLAPSTDTQYF
J gene: TRBJ2-3
D gene: -
V gene: TRBV27
clone size: -

CDR3 DNA: TGTGCCAGCAGTTTATGGGCAGGGGACAGCAATCAGCCCCAGCATTTT
CDR3 protein: CASSLWAGDSNQPQHF
J gene: TRBJ1-5
D gene: -
V gene: TRBV28
clone size: -

CDR3 DNA: TGTGCCAGCAGCTCCCGCGGGACGGACTATGAAAAACTGTTTTTT
CDR3 protein: CASSSRGTDYEKLFF
J gene: TRBJ1-4
D gene: -
V gene: TRBV7-9
clone size: -

CDR3 DNA: TGTGCCAGTAGCTTTGCGTGGCAGGGGGCACCTTCCCACCCGAACACTGAAGCTTTCTTT
CDR3 protein: CASSFAWQGAPSHPNTEAFF
J gene: TRBJ1-1
D gene: TRBD1
V gene: TRBV19
clone size: once

CDR3 DNA: TGTGCCAGCAGCCAGACTGAGACAGGGGCCCAGTACTTC
CDR3 protein: CASSQTETGAQYF
J gene: TRBJ2-5
D gene: TRBD1
V gene: TRBV28
clone size: few

CDR3 DNA: TGTGCCAGCAGCGATACAGGGGAAAGGGGTCAGCCCCAGCATTTT
CDR3 protein: CASSDTGERGQPQHF
J gene: TRBJ1-5
D gene: TRBD1
V gene: TRBV7-3
clone size: -

CDR3 DNA: TGTGCCATCTCATGGACACTTAAAAACACTGAAGCTTTCTTT
CDR3 protein: CAISWTLKNTEAFF
J gene: TRBJ1-1
D gene: -
V gene: TRBV10-3
clone size: -